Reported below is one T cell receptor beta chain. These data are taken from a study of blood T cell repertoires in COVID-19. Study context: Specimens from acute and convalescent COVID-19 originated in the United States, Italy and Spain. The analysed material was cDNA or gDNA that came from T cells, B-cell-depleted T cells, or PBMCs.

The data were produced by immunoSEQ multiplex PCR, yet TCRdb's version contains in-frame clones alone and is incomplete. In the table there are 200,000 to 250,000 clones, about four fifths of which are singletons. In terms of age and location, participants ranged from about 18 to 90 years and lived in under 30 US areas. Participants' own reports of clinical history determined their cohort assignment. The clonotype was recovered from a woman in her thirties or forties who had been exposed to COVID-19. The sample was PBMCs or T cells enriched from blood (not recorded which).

The CDR3 DNA reads as TGTGCTAGTGGTTTGGTTCTAGGGAGGGCTACAGATACGCAGTATTTT. It yields the protein CASGLVLGRATDTQYF. This chain uses TRBV12-5 with TRBJ2-3; 7 bases map to TRBD2. Germline CDR1 is LGHNT and CDR2 is FRNRAP. The length of the CDR3 is 16 residues. J gave up 3 bases and V 0 bases, and 6 bases lay outside the gene matches.